This TCR beta chain was identified in a study of shared clonotypes between healthy human individuals. CDR3 length: 14 residues. The germline CDR1 and CDR2 sequences are SGDLS and YYNGEE. V lost 1 base, J lost 5 bases, and 10 bases lay in between. Donors, healthy HIV-negative adults, lacked recent acute infections or vaccinations. Concerning this clone itself: Its antigen is still unknown.

The deep-level immunoSEQ assay was used. Evenly divided among several immunoSEQ plates was the genomic DNA of each subset. Assay used: immunoSEQ multiplex PCR; TCRdb lists only in-frame clones, some missing. Among over a million clones listed, about 96% were seen once. Findings and limits, study-wide: The sharing of about 5.3% of naive CD4 clonotypes was seen across a handful of donors.

The chain joins TRBV9 to TRBJ1-5; the D is unclear. The sequenced sample was naive CD4+ T cells sorted from blood. Subset indicated: CD45RA+ positively selected. This TCR was sampled from a man aged 25 to 40 in good health. CDR3 nucleotides: TGTGCCAGCAGCGTAAACCCTCTCGATCAGCCCCAGCATTTT. Encoded protein: CASSVNPLDQPQHF. Full variable domain (missing parts from reference TRBV9 and TRBJ1-5): DSGVTQTPKHLITATGQRVTLRCSPRSGDLSVYWYQQSLDQGLQFLIQYYNGEERAKGNILERFSAQQFPDLHSELNLSSLELGDSALYFCASSVNPLDQPQHFGDGTRLSIL.